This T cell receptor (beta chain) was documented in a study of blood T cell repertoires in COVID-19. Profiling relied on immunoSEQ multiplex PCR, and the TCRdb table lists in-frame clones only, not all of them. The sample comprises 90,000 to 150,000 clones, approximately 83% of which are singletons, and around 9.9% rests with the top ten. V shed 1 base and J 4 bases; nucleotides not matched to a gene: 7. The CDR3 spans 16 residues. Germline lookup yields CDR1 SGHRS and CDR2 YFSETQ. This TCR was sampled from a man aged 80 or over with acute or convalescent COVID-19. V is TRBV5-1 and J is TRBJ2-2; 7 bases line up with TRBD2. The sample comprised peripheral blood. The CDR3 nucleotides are TGCGCCAGCAGCTTGAGGACTAGTGGGGGCACCGGGGAGCTGTTTTTT. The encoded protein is CASSLRTSGGTGELFF. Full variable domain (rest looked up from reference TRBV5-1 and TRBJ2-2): KAGVTQTPRYLIKTRGQQVTLSCSPISGHRSVSWYQQTPGQGLQFLFEYFSETQRNKGNFPGRFSGRQFSNSRSEMNVSTLELGDSALYLCASSLRTSGGTGELFFGEGSRLTVL.